These T cell receptor beta chains were read from a single sample in a study of T cells in Graves' hyperthyroidism and ophthalmopathy. TCRdb ran MiXCR on the multiplex PCR reads and lists one entry per CDR3 protein. Of about 420,000 distinct CDR3 sequences listed, 15% to 19% are singletons. Sequenced: blood. These receptors were collected from a woman between 18 and 29 years old with Graves' hyperthyroidism. The CDR3 runs from the conserved cysteine through the conserved F or W. The order of the fields is D gene, clone size, J gene, V gene, CDR3 protein, CDR3 DNA. A D gene is named only where the DNA matches it firmly. Not every row has a clone size; where given, it reads once, few, many or a size class.

D gene: TRBD1; clone size: many; J gene: TRBJ2-5; V gene: TRBV28; CDR3 protein: CASRDRGEKETQYF; CDR3 DNA: TGTGCGTCCCGGGACAGGGGGGAGAAAGAGACCCAGTACTTC
D gene: -; clone size: many; J gene: TRBJ2-4; V gene: TRBV3-1; CDR3 protein: CASSLYKTGQYGNIQYF; CDR3 DNA: TGTGCCAGCAGCCTATACAAGACTGGACAGTATGGAAACATTCAGTACTTC
D gene: -; clone size: many; J gene: TRBJ1-1; V gene: TRBV2; CDR3 protein: CASSGGLGTNTEAFF; CDR3 DNA: TGTGCCAGCAGTGGGGGGCTGGGGACAAACACTGAAGCTTTCTTT
D gene: -; clone size: many; J gene: TRBJ1-5; V gene: TRBV27; CDR3 protein: CASSSLSNQPQHF; CDR3 DNA: TGTGCCAGCAGTTCCCTCAGCAATCAGCCCCAGCATTTT
D gene: -; clone size: few; J gene: TRBJ2-6; V gene: TRBV12-3/TRBV12-4; CDR3 protein: CASRSGSGANVLTF; CDR3 DNA: TGTGCCAGCAGAAGTGGATCTGGGGCCAACGTCCTGACTTTC
D gene: -; clone size: few; J gene: TRBJ1-4; V gene: TRBV19; CDR3 protein: CASSRRRGGGNEKLFF; CDR3 DNA: TGTGCCAGTAGTAGAAGACGAGGTGGGGGAAATGAAAAACTGTTTTTT
D gene: -; clone size: many; J gene: TRBJ1-1; V gene: TRBV20-1; CDR3 protein: CSARDLRSGWTNTEAFF; CDR3 DNA: TGCAGTGCTAGAGATTTGAGGTCCGGATGGACGAACACTGAAGCTTTCTTT
D gene: TRBD2; clone size: many; J gene: TRBJ2-7; V gene: TRBV7-2; CDR3 protein: CASSSGLAGPYEQYF; CDR3 DNA: TGTGCCAGCAGCTCCGGACTAGCGGGGCCCTACGAGCAGTACTTC
D gene: TRBD1; clone size: -; J gene: TRBJ1-2; V gene: TRBV9; CDR3 protein: CASSAHRGQGQVGYTF; CDR3 DNA: TGTGCCAGCAGCGCTCACCGCGGACAGGGACAGGTTGGCTACACCTTC
D gene: TRBD1; clone size: many; J gene: TRBJ1-5; V gene: TRBV15; CDR3 protein: CATSRGGTANQPQHF; CDR3 DNA: TGTGCCACCAGCAGAGGCGGGACAGCCAATCAGCCCCAGCATTTT
D gene: -; clone size: few; J gene: TRBJ1-2; V gene: TRBV10-2; CDR3 protein: CASSVTGPLYGYTF; CDR3 DNA: TGCGCCAGCAGTGTAACGGGACCGCTGTATGGCTACACCTTC
D gene: TRBD2; clone size: -; J gene: TRBJ2-7; V gene: TRBV7-2; CDR3 protein: CASSSGRGGPVYEQYF; CDR3 DNA: TGTGCCAGCAGCTCCGGGAGGGGGGGTCCAGTCTACGAGCAGTACTTC
D gene: TRBD1; clone size: many; J gene: TRBJ2-5; V gene: TRBV6-1; CDR3 protein: CASRNRLRDSYQETQYF; CDR3 DNA: TGTGCCAGCAGGAATAGGCTCCGGGACAGTTACCAAGAGACCCAGTACTTC
D gene: -; clone size: few; J gene: TRBJ1-2; V gene: TRBV6-2/TRBV6-3; CDR3 protein: CASSYSNIRVQAMRSYTF; CDR3 DNA: TGTGCCAGCAGTTACTCCAATATTCGAGTTCAGGCTATGCGTAGCTACACCTTC
D gene: -; clone size: many; J gene: TRBJ1-1; V gene: TRBV6-1; CDR3 protein: CASSEMAGRVKDTEAFF; CDR3 DNA: TGTGCCAGCAGTGAAATGGCAGGGAGGGTAAAGGACACTGAAGCTTTCTTT
D gene: -; clone size: few; J gene: TRBJ1-1; V gene: TRBV7-3; CDR3 protein: CASSLGTRGGTEAFF; CDR3 DNA: TGTGCCAGCAGCTTAGGCACGCGGGGTGGCACTGAAGCTTTCTTT
D gene: -; clone size: many; J gene: TRBJ2-3; V gene: TRBV5-4; CDR3 protein: CASSWGHSTDTQYF; CDR3 DNA: TGTGCCAGCAGCTGGGGCCATAGCACAGATACGCAGTATTTT
D gene: -; clone size: few; J gene: TRBJ2-6; V gene: TRBV5-1; CDR3 protein: CASSFSWGGANVLTF; CDR3 DNA: TGCGCCAGCAGCTTCTCCTGGGGCGGGGCCAACGTCCTGACTTTC
D gene: -; clone size: -; J gene: TRBJ2-7; V gene: TRBV7-2; CDR3 protein: CASSSTGGVSSYEQYF; CDR3 DNA: TGTGCCAGCAGCTCTACGGGGGGCGTAAGCTCCTACGAGCAGTACTTC
D gene: -; clone size: -; J gene: TRBJ1-1; V gene: TRBV4-1; CDR3 protein: CASSQEGPNFNTEAFF; CDR3 DNA: TGCGCCAGCAGCCAAGAAGGTCCGAACTTCAACACTGAAGCTTTCTTT
D gene: -; clone size: few; J gene: TRBJ2-1; V gene: TRBV4-2; CDR3 protein: CASSQELPANREQFF; CDR3 DNA: TGTGCCAGCAGCCAAGAGTTGCCAGCCAACCGTGAGCAGTTCTTC
D gene: TRBD2; clone size: many; J gene: TRBJ2-1; V gene: TRBV2; CDR3 protein: CAVGGTSGSRADNEQFF; CDR3 DNA: TGTGCCGTCGGCGGAACTAGCGGGAGTAGGGCCGATAATGAGCAGTTCTTC
D gene: -; clone size: many; J gene: TRBJ1-1; V gene: TRBV11-2; CDR3 protein: CASSLDSWDTEAFF; CDR3 DNA: TGTGCCAGCAGCTTAGATTCCTGGGACACTGAAGCTTTCTTT
D gene: -; clone size: few; J gene: TRBJ2-3; V gene: TRBV20-1; CDR3 protein: CSARFGDTQYF; CDR3 DNA: TGCAGTGCTAGATTTGGGGATACGCAGTATTTT
D gene: -; clone size: -; J gene: TRBJ2-3; V gene: TRBV20-1; CDR3 protein: CSARDGGISTDTQYF; CDR3 DNA: TGCAGTGCTAGAGACGGCGGGATCAGCACAGATACGCAGTATTTT
D gene: -; clone size: few; J gene: TRBJ2-7; V gene: TRBV6-1; CDR3 protein: CASRLTSSYEQYF; CDR3 DNA: TGTGCCAGCAGACTGACTAGCTCCTACGAGCAGTACTTC
D gene: -; clone size: many; J gene: TRBJ2-1; V gene: TRBV20-1; CDR3 protein: CSARRGVPSYNEQFF; CDR3 DNA: TGCAGTGCTAGACGCGGGGTACCCTCCTACAATGAGCAGTTCTTC
D gene: -; clone size: many; J gene: TRBJ2-3; V gene: TRBV3-1; CDR3 protein: CASSQTSGRRFTDTQYF; CDR3 DNA: TGTGCCAGCAGCCAAACCAGCGGGCGCCGATTCACAGATACGCAGTATTTT
D gene: -; clone size: many; J gene: TRBJ2-3; V gene: TRBV11-2; CDR3 protein: CASSLFSADTQYF; CDR3 DNA: TGTGCCAGCAGCTTATTTTCGGCAGATACGCAGTATTTT
D gene: TRBD2; clone size: few; J gene: TRBJ2-1; V gene: TRBV20-1; CDR3 protein: CSARRSGGEPYNEQFF; CDR3 DNA: TGCAGTGCTAGGAGAAGCGGGGGGGAGCCCTACAATGAGCAGTTCTTC
D gene: TRBD1; clone size: -; J gene: TRBJ2-7; V gene: TRBV7-6; CDR3 protein: CASSPGTGVHEQYF; CDR3 DNA: TGTGCCAGCAGCCCGGGGACAGGGGTCCACGAGCAGTACTTC
D gene: -; clone size: -; J gene: TRBJ2-3; V gene: TRBV5-1; CDR3 protein: CASSFRTSTDTQYF; CDR3 DNA: TGCGCCAGCAGCTTTCGGACCTCCACAGATACGCAGTATTTT
D gene: -; clone size: few; J gene: TRBJ1-3; V gene: TRBV29-1; CDR3 protein: CSVGQGNTIYF; CDR3 DNA: TGCAGCGTTGGACAGGGAAACACCATATATTTT
D gene: -; clone size: many; J gene: TRBJ2-1; V gene: TRBV20-1; CDR3 protein: CSAREIATYYNEQFF; CDR3 DNA: TGCAGTGCTAGAGAGATAGCGACTTACTACAATGAGCAGTTCTTC
D gene: -; clone size: -; J gene: TRBJ2-2; V gene: TRBV5-1; CDR3 protein: CASSSGILAGSNTGELFF; CDR3 DNA: TGCGCCAGCAGCTCCGGAATTCTTGCGGGTTCGAACACCGGGGAGCTGTTTTTT
D gene: TRBD2; clone size: -; J gene: TRBJ2-1; V gene: TRBV11-2; CDR3 protein: CASSLGTSGGFDNEQFF; CDR3 DNA: TGTGCCAGCAGCTTAGGGACTAGCGGGGGGTTTGACAATGAGCAGTTCTTC
D gene: TRBD2; clone size: -; J gene: TRBJ2-2; V gene: TRBV2; CDR3 protein: CASYPSGGGTIGELFF; CDR3 DNA: TGTGCCAGCTACCCCAGCGGGGGGGGGACAATCGGGGAGCTGTTTTTT
D gene: -; clone size: -; J gene: TRBJ1-2; V gene: TRBV2; CDR3 protein: CASKEPAWAGYTF; CDR3 DNA: TGTGCCAGCAAAGAACCCGCCTGGGCTGGCTACACCTTC
D gene: -; clone size: few; J gene: TRBJ2-7; V gene: TRBV19; CDR3 protein: CASSIDGTDEQYF; CDR3 DNA: TGTGCCAGTAGTATAGATGGGACGGACGAGCAGTACTTC
D gene: TRBD2; clone size: many; J gene: TRBJ2-1; V gene: TRBV28; CDR3 protein: CASSPRGLAGENEQFF; CDR3 DNA: TGTGCCAGCAGTCCCCGTGGGCTAGCGGGAGAAAATGAGCAGTTCTTC
D gene: -; clone size: many; J gene: TRBJ1-5; V gene: TRBV18; CDR3 protein: CASSPPTGQPQHF; CDR3 DNA: TGTGCCAGCTCACCACCGACGGGGCAGCCCCAGCATTTT
D gene: -; clone size: few; J gene: TRBJ2-5; V gene: TRBV6-2/TRBV6-3; CDR3 protein: CASTHPTGQETQYF; CDR3 DNA: TGTGCCAGCACTCACCCGACAGGACAAGAGACCCAGTACTTC
D gene: -; clone size: few; J gene: TRBJ2-7; V gene: TRBV2; CDR3 protein: CASSYLLEQYF; CDR3 DNA: TGTGCCAGCAGTTATCTCCTCGAGCAGTACTTC
D gene: -; clone size: few; J gene: TRBJ1-3; V gene: TRBV6-2/TRBV6-3; CDR3 protein: CASSEYRRNTIYF; CDR3 DNA: TGTGCCAGCAGTGAATACCGGAGAAACACCATATATTTT
D gene: -; clone size: many; J gene: TRBJ1-2; V gene: TRBV29-1; CDR3 protein: CSVEDRGRENYGYTF; CDR3 DNA: TGCAGCGTTGAAGATAGGGGCAGAGAGAACTATGGCTACACCTTC
D gene: -; clone size: -; J gene: TRBJ2-7; V gene: TRBV27; CDR3 protein: CASSYGAGETYEQYF; CDR3 DNA: TGTGCCAGCAGTTACGGGGCAGGGGAGACCTACGAGCAGTACTTC
D gene: -; clone size: once; J gene: TRBJ2-1; V gene: TRBV7-2; CDR3 protein: CASSAQEGVNEQFF; CDR3 DNA: TGTGCCAGCAGCGCCCAAGAGGGGGTAAATGAGCAGTTCTTC
D gene: TRBD1; clone size: many; J gene: TRBJ1-1; V gene: TRBV2; CDR3 protein: CASRPHRGTEAFF; CDR3 DNA: TGTGCCAGCAGACCCCACAGGGGTACTGAAGCTTTCTTT
D gene: -; clone size: many; J gene: TRBJ2-5; V gene: TRBV3-1; CDR3 protein: CASSQRQAGTQYF; CDR3 DNA: TGTGCCAGCAGCCAACGGCAGGCAGGGACCCAGTACTTC
D gene: -; clone size: many; J gene: TRBJ1-1; V gene: TRBV6-1; CDR3 protein: CASSESGTANTEAFF; CDR3 DNA: TGTGCCAGCAGTGAATCTGGGACCGCGAACACTGAAGCTTTCTTT
D gene: TRBD1; clone size: -; J gene: TRBJ1-2; V gene: TRBV28; CDR3 protein: CASSSAGTANYGYTF; CDR3 DNA: TGTGCCAGCAGTTCCGCCGGGACAGCCAACTATGGCTACACCTTC
D gene: -; clone size: -; J gene: TRBJ2-4; V gene: TRBV5-1; CDR3 protein: CASSLPPENIQYF; CDR3 DNA: TGCGCCAGCAGCTTGCCCCCCGAAAACATTCAGTACTTC
D gene: TRBD1; clone size: -; J gene: TRBJ1-6; V gene: TRBV15; CDR3 protein: CATSGGTGGISPLHF; CDR3 DNA: TGTGCCACCAGCGGGGGGACAGGGGGCATTTCACCCCTCCACTTT
D gene: TRBD1; clone size: -; J gene: TRBJ2-7; V gene: TRBV6-2/TRBV6-3; CDR3 protein: CASSLRTGTYNEQYF; CDR3 DNA: TGTGCCAGCAGCCTTAGGACAGGAACCTACAATGAGCAGTACTTC
D gene: -; clone size: many; J gene: TRBJ1-1; V gene: TRBV5-1; CDR3 protein: CASSLFRGAGTEAFF; CDR3 DNA: TGCGCCAGCAGCTTGTTTCGGGGGGCAGGCACTGAAGCTTTCTTT